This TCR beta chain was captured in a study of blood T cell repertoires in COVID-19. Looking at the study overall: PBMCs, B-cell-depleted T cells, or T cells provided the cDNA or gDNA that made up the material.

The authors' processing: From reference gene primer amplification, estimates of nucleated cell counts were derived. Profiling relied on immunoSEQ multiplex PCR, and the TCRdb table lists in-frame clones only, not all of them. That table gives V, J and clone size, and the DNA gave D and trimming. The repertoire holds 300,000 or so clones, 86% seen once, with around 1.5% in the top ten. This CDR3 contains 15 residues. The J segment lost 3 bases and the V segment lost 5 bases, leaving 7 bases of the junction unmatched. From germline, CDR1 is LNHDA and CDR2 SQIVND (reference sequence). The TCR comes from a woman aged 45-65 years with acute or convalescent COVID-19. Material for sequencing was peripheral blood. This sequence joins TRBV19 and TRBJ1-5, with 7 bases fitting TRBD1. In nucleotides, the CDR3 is TGTGCCAGTAGTGTTCGGGACAGACCCAATCAGCCCCAGCATTTT. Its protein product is CASSVRDRPNQPQHF. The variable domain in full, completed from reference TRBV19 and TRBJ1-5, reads DGGITQSPKYLFRKEGQNVTLSCEQNLNHDAMYWYRQDPGQGLRLIYYSQIVNDFQKGDIAEGYSVSREKKESFPLTVTSAQKNPTAFYLCASSVRDRPNQPQHFGDGTRLSIL.